These 30 T cell receptor beta chains were sequenced from one sample in a study of T cell changes during pregnancy in multiple sclerosis. Repertoires were generated with immunoSEQ multiplex PCR, while TCRdb's copy carries only in-frame clones and drops some. Altogether tens of thousands of clones are present, 70% to 90% being singletons, with the ten largest covering just under 0.6%. The specimen was CD4+ T cells from peripheral blood mononuclear cells, collected in the first trimester of pregnancy. The receptors stem from a female donor with multiple sclerosis, enrolled in a pregnancy study.

The V and J genes are TRBV5-1 and TRBJ1-6; TRBD1 matches 7 bases. V gave up 4 bases and J gave up 0 bases; unmatched junction bases: 4. The CDR3 has 16 residues. Germline V CDR1 and CDR2: SGHRS, YFSETQ. The CDR3 coding sequence is TGCGCCAGCAGCCCGACAGGGAGCTCCTATAATTCACCCCTCCACTTT. Translated, it gives CASSPTGSSYNSPLHF.

The genes are TRBV10-3 and TRBJ2-7, with 8 bases that match TRBD2. This CDR3 contains 14 residues. V shed 7 bases and J 4 bases; nucleotides not matched to a gene: 9. Germline CDR1 reads ENHRY; CDR2 reads SYGVKD. The CDR3 sequence: CAIKYGGGTYEQYF. DNA of the CDR3: TGTGCCATCAAATACGGGGGGGGGACATACGAGCAGTACTTC.

This chain connects TRBV5-1 to TRBJ2-3; D is unclear. Trimming cost V 5 bases and J 2 bases, with 9 bases left between them. The germline V gene has CDR1 SGHRS and CDR2 YFSETQ. The CDR3 contains 13 residues. For the CDR3, the DNA is TGCGCCAGCAGAAACTCGAACACAGATACGCAGTATTTT. It yields the protein CASRNSNTDTQYF.

The chain couples TRBV9 to TRBJ1-2; 7 bases agree with TRBD1. The CDR3 is 14 amino acids. Germline V gives CDR1 SGDLS, CDR2 YYNGEE. The V and J ends lost 4 bases and 4 bases, in that order; junction bases with no gene match: 7. The CDR3 is CASSNRDSSYGYTF. The CDR3 DNA sequence: TGTGCCAGCAGCAACCGGGACAGTAGCTATGGCTACACCTTC. Full variable domain (remainder filled in from reference TRBV9 and TRBJ1-2): DSGVTQTPKHLITATGQRVTLRCSPRSGDLSVYWYQQSLDQGLQFLIQYYNGEERAKGNILERFSAQQFPDLHSELNLSSLELGDSALYFCASSNRDSSYGYTFGSGTRLTVV.

The chain couples TRBV6-1 to TRBJ1-5; 7 bases agree with TRBD1. Per germline, CDR1 MNHNS and CDR2 SASEGT. The junction had 8 bases not matched to a gene; V was cut back by 4 bases and J by 5 bases. The CDR3 length is 15 residues. The CDR3 nucleotides are TGTGCCAGCAGTGGGGCCGGGACAGTTTATCAGCCCCAGCATTTT. Protein: CASSGAGTVYQPQHF.

This chain connects TRBV30 to TRBJ1-5; TRBD1 aligns across 12 bases. Per the germline V gene, CDR1 is GTSNPN and CDR2 is SVGIG (reference sequence). The CDR3 totals 17 residues. V lost 2 bases to trimming and J lost 2 bases; unmatched junction nucleotides: 7. The CDR3 loop reads CAWSSGTGGHGNQPQHF. The CDR3 DNA reads as TGTGCCTGGAGTTCCGGGACAGGGGGCCATGGCAATCAGCCCCAGCATTTT.

This clone was seen more than once but under ten times. The chain links TRBV19 to TRBJ2-1; 7 positions match TRBD2. After removal of 5 bases from V and 11 bases from J, the junction contained 6 bases not matched to a gene. The CDR3 contains 12 residues. Looked up from germline, CDR1 is LNHDA and CDR2 is SQIVND (reference sequence). The DNA of the CDR3 is TGTGCCAGTAGTCTCGGGACTACACAGCAGTTCTTC. Amino acids: CASSLGTTQQFF.

The chain joins TRBV4-1 to TRBJ2-3; a possible D gene is TRBD2 (5 bases). Germline V CDR1 and CDR2: MGHRA, YSYEKL. CDR3 length: 19 residues. V was pared by 2 bases and J by 5 bases, with 26 bases between. The CDR3 DNA follows: TGCGCCAGCAGCCAAAGGATATTGGAGGCCCTAGTGGGTGAAGATACGCAGTATTTT. This encodes CASSQRILEALVGEDTQYF.

This chain joins TRBV9 and TRBJ1-1, with unresolved D. The V gene's germline CDR1 is SGDLS and CDR2 YYNGEE. This CDR3 spans 12 amino acids. V dropped 0 bases and J dropped 11 bases, with 11 bases sitting between them. CDR3 amino acids: CASSVGNGAAFF. DNA of the CDR3: TGTGCCAGCAGCGTAGGTAACGGAGCGGCTTTCTTT.

The rearrangement joins TRBV10-3 to TRBJ2-3; D possibly corresponds to TRBD2 (5 bases). Per germline, CDR1 ENHRY and CDR2 SYGVKD. Trimming left V 7 bases short and J 6 bases short, with 20 bases between. The CDR3 length is 15 residues. The CDR3 protein is CAINSYQGGFDTQYF. The CDR3 DNA follows: TGTGCCATCAACTCCTACCAAGGAGGATTCGATACGCAGTATTTT.

This clone was counted a single time. The rearrangement uses TRBV14 and TRBJ2-3; 9 bases are shared with TRBD1. V lost 1 base and J lost 4; bases outside the gene matches: 12. This CDR3 is built from 18 residues. Germline V gives CDR1 SGHDN, CDR2 FVKESK. The CDR3 DNA reads as TGTGCCAGCAGCCAAGGCGACCGGGACAGGGTAACCCCAGATACGCAGTATTTT. Protein sequence: CASSQGDRDRVTPDTQYF. The full variable domain, rest sourced from reference TRBV14 and TRBJ2-3, is EAGVTQFPSHSVIEKGQTVTLRCDPISGHDNLYWYRRVMGKEIKFLLHFVKESKQDESGMPNNRFLAERTGGTYSTLKVQPAELEDSGVYFCASSQGDRDRVTPDTQYFGPGTRLTVL.

The chain recombines TRBV7-3 with TRBJ1-1; maybe TRBD1 (5 bases). This CDR3 is built from 15 residues. Germline loops: CDR1 SGHTA, CDR2 FQGTGA. V was pared by 5 bases and J by 4 bases, with 17 bases between. The CDR3 protein is CASSPQGAGSTEAFF. CDR3 bases: TGTGCCAGCAGCCCTCAAGGGGCAGGCTCCACTGAAGCTTTCTTT. The entire variable domain, with the rest obtained from reference TRBV7-3 and TRBJ1-1, is as follows: GAGVSQTPSNKVTEKGKYVELRCDPISGHTALYWYRQSLGQGPEFLIYFQGTGAADDSGLPNDRFFAVRPEGSVSTLKIQRTERGDSAVYLCASSPQGAGSTEAFFGQGTRLTVV.

The J gene is TRBJ2-1, the V gene TRBV5-1; TRBD1 agrees at 9 bases. Looked up from germline, CDR1 is SGHRS and CDR2 is YFSETQ. Unmatched junction bases numbered 9, after V lost 3 bases and J lost 5 bases. The CDR3 totals 16 residues. DNA of the CDR3: TGCGCCAGCAGCTCGGACAGGGGTTTGGGAAACAATGAGCAGTTCTTC. It yields the protein CASSSDRGLGNNEQFF.

This clone appeared many times. The V and J genes are TRBV13 and TRBJ2-7, with 7 bases aligning to TRBD2. J was trimmed by 5 bases and V by 2 bases; bases with no gene match: 3. Germline V lookup: CDR1 PRHDT, CDR2 FYEKMQ (reference sequence). The CDR3 is made up of 13 amino acids. CDR3 amino acids: CASSLSGADEQYF. The CDR3, as DNA: TGTGCCAGCAGCTTAAGCGGGGCGGACGAGCAGTACTTC.

The CDR3 nucleotides read TGTGCCTGGAGACATGGGCAGAGCACAGATACGCAGTATTTT. This translates into CAWRHGQSTDTQYF. The V and J genes are TRBV30 and TRBJ2-3, with D hard to call. V shed 3 bases and J shed 0 bases, with 10 bases lying between them. Germline V gene lookup returns CDR1 GTSNPN and CDR2 SVGIG (reference sequence). The CDR3 sequence is 14 residues long.

Remarks on this clone: One end of the junction is discordant with germline, which a read error may explain. This CDR3 is CASSPGARAGELFF. CDR3 bases: TGTGCTAGCAGCCCCGGAGCGAGGGCCGGGGAGCTGTTTTTT. V is TRBV7-7 and J is TRBJ2-2; a weak D match, TRBD2 (5 bases). Germline values: CDR1 SSHAT, CDR2 FNYEAQ (reference sequence). This CDR3 spans 14 amino acids. Complete variable domain (other parts from reference TRBV7-7 and TRBJ2-2): GAGVSQSPRYKVTKRGQDVTLRCDPISSHATLYWYQQALGQGPEFLTYFNYEAQPDKSGLPSDRFSAERPEGSISTLTIQRTEQRDSAMYRCASSPGARAGELFFGEGSRLTVL.

This chain links TRBV7-2 with TRBJ2-7; 9 bases are a match to TRBD1. Germline V gene sequence: CDR1 SGHTA, CDR2 FQGNSA. V was clipped by 5 bases and J by 5 bases; unmatched bases: 13. This CDR3 contains 16 residues. As DNA, the CDR3 is TGTGCCAGCAGCACCGGGCCCGGGACAGGGAACAACGAGCAGTACTTC. Translation gives CASSTGPGTGNNEQYF.

V and J are TRBV19 and TRBJ2-5; D unresolved. V shed 5 bases and J shed 1 base, with 8 bases lying between them. The germline V gene encodes CDR1 LNHDA and CDR2 SQIVND (reference sequence). The CDR3 spans 13 residues. CDR3 nucleotide sequence: TGTGCCAGTAGTCGCCAGGTCCAAGAGACCCAGTACTTC. Amino acids: CASSRQVQETQYF. Together with reference TRBV19 and TRBJ2-5, the CDR3 gives the full variable domain: DGGITQSPKYLFRKEGQNVTLSCEQNLNHDAMYWYRQDPGQGLRLIYYSQIVNDFQKGDIAEGYSVSREKKESFPLTVTSAQKNPTAFYLCASSRQVQETQYFGPGTRLLVL.

This chain joins TRBV9 and TRBJ2-3; 7 bases are shared with TRBD2. V lost 4 bases and J lost 6; bases outside the gene matches: 8. CDR1 is SGDLS, CDR2 YYNGEE, per germline. The CDR3 runs 14 residues. CDR3 DNA: TGTGCCAGCAGCTCCCTAGCGGCCCGGGATACGCAGTATTTT. The encoded protein is CASSSLAARDTQYF.

This chain joins TRBV27 and TRBJ2-3; D unclear. V was trimmed by 9 bases and J by 3 bases, leaving 10 bases between them. In germline, CDR1 is MNHEY, CDR2 SMNVEV (reference sequence). CDR3 length equals 12 residues. The CDR3: CASSRLTDTQYF. CDR3 in DNA: TGTGCCAGTAGCCGACTTACAGATACGCAGTATTTT.

This clone was seen a handful of times. V usage is TRBV4-2 and J usage is TRBJ2-5; 8 nucleotides line up with TRBD2. The junction had 4 bases not matched to a gene; V was cut back by 1 base and J by 0 bases. Germline V gene lookup returns CDR1 LGHNA and CDR2 YNFKEQ. This CDR3 is 16 amino acids long. The CDR3 DNA reads as TGTGCCAGCAGCCAAGTTAGCGGGGTAGACCAAGAGACCCAGTACTTC. Translated: CASSQVSGVDQETQYF.

The genes are TRBV7-8 and TRBJ2-5; 7 nucleotides agree with TRBD1. Germline V gene sequence: CDR1 SGHVS, CDR2 FQNEAQ. The CDR3 has 14 amino acids. V shed 5 bases, J shed 5 bases, and the junction held 8 bases outside the gene matches. The CDR3 loop is CASSPRQGSETQYF. CDR3 nucleotide sequence: TGTGCCAGCAGCCCCCGACAGGGTTCGGAGACCCAGTACTTC.

This clone was seen a handful of times. The V call is TRBV19, the J call TRBJ1-1; D is perhaps TRBD1 (6 bases). CDR1 is LNHDA and CDR2 is SQIVND in the germline V gene (reference sequence). Trimming stripped 7 bases from V and 10 bases from J, with 10 bases between. The CDR3 totals 10 residues. In nucleotides, the CDR3 is TGTGCCAGTAAAGGACAGACAGCTTTCTTT. This translates into CASKGQTAFF.

This clone came up a few times. The CDR3: CASTTAGYEQYF. The CDR3 DNA reads TGTGCCAGCACCACTGCAGGGTACGAGCAGTACTTC. The rearrangement joins TRBV2 to TRBJ2-7, with TRBD1 as a possible D gene (5 bases). This CDR3 has 12 amino acids. V lost 7 bases, J lost 4 bases, and 11 bases lay in between. Per the germline V gene, CDR1 is SNHLY and CDR2 is FYNNEI.

The table lists this clone with a few counts. The chain couples TRBV27 to TRBJ1-1; TRBD1 matches at 8 bases. The germline V gene encodes CDR1 MNHEY and CDR2 SMNVEV (reference sequence). This CDR3 comprises 15 residues. Trimming removed 3 bases from V and 1 base from J; junction bases left unmatched: 4. The CDR3 region is CASSFLGQGNTEAFF. CDR3 nucleotide sequence: TGTGCCAGCAGTTTCCTTGGACAGGGGAACACTGAAGCTTTCTTT.

This chain connects TRBV7-6 to TRBJ2-3; 7 nucleotides agree with TRBD2. Germline CDR1 and CDR2: SGHVS and FNYEAQ. J gave up 6 bases and V 7 bases, and 10 bases lay outside the gene matches. The CDR3 contains 14 residues. In DNA form, the CDR3 reads TGTGCCAGCATCCCTAGCGGTGTGGTTGATACGCAGTATTTT. It codes for CASIPSGVVDTQYF.

The J gene is TRBJ2-7, the V gene TRBV2; D gene uncertain. V shed 4 bases and J shed 6 bases, with 10 bases lying between them. CDR1 is SNHLY and CDR2 is FYNNEI in the germline V gene. This CDR3 is 12 amino acids long. Here the CDR3 reads CASSGQDLEQYF. The CDR3 bases are TGTGCCAGCAGTGGGCAGGATCTCGAGCAGTACTTC.

The rearrangement joins TRBV27 to TRBJ2-7; D gene uncertain. Per the germline V gene, CDR1 is MNHEY and CDR2 is SMNVEV (reference sequence). Trimming took off 6 bases at V and 3 bases at J, with 21 bases between the two ends. CDR3 size: 16 residues. CDR3 protein: CASSLNKAGDHYEQYF. The CDR3 nucleotides are TGTGCCAGCAGCTTAAACAAAGCCGGAGACCACTACGAGCAGTACTTC.

The rearrangement joins TRBV11-3 to TRBJ2-1; no clear D. The germline CDR1 and CDR2 sequences are SGHNT and YENEEA. V lost 4 bases to trimming and J lost 8 bases, with 9 bases between them. CDR3 length: 12 residues. CDR3 sequence reads: CASSSQIYEQFF. DNA for the CDR3: TGTGCCAGCAGCTCACAGATATATGAGCAGTTCTTC.

The chain is built from TRBV11-2 and TRBJ1-2, with D hard to call. Trimming took off 5 bases at V and 2 bases at J, with 6 bases between the two ends. In germline, CDR1 is SGHAT, CDR2 FQNNGV. This CDR3 comprises 12 residues. CDR3 sequence (DNA): TGTGCCAGCAGCGAGCAAAACTATGGCTACACCTTC. Translation: CASSEQNYGYTF.